A selection of T cell receptor beta chains follows, all from one sample in a study of monozygotic twins with cystic fibrosis. Sequenced by immunoSEQ multiplex PCR; TCRdb stores in-frame clones only, minus some. The data contain about 36,000 clones, 75% to 95% of them singletons. The sequencing sample was made of blood. Source of these receptors: a boy between 2 and 10 years old with cystic fibrosis. Both conserved end residues are part of each CDR3. D genes are given only for firm matches. Size is omitted from some rows. Given values are once, few, many or a class for expanded clones.

TRBD1 | TRBJ2-6 | . | TRBV19 | CASSGTGRSGANVLTF | TGTGCCAGTAGTGGGACAGGCCGCTCTGGGGCCAACGTCCTGACTTTC
. | TRBJ1-2 | . | TRBV9 | CASSVEGIPNYGYTF | TGTGCCAGCAGCGTAGAGGGGATCCCTAACTATGGCTACACCTTC
. | TRBJ1-2 | . | TRBV7-9 | CASSLAGAGEVDGYTF | TGTGCCAGCAGCTTAGCCGGGGCAGGGGAGGTCGATGGCTACACCTTC
TRBD1 | TRBJ1-1 | . | TRBV15 | CATSREGQGWSEAFF | TGTGCCACCAGCAGGGAAGGACAGGGGTGGTCCGAAGCTTTCTTT
. | TRBJ2-7 | . | TRBV7-7 | CASSLGPEGEQYF | TGTGCTAGCAGCTTAGGGCCCGAAGGGGAGCAGTACTTC
. | TRBJ1-2 | . | TRBV6-1 | CASSPRDYGYTF | TGTGCCAGCAGTCCCAGGGATTATGGCTACACCTTC
. | TRBJ2-1 | . | TRBV20-1 | CSASSNEQFF | TGCAGTGCTAGTAGTAATGAGCAGTTCTTC
. | TRBJ1-2 | . | TRBV18 | CASSPPRGVSGYTF | TGTGCCAGCTCACCCCCCAGGGGCGTCTCTGGCTACACCTTC
. | TRBJ1-2 | once | TRBV27 | CASSLRAGSLGGYTF | TGTGCCAGCAGTTTAAGGGCAGGGTCTCTGGGTGGCTACACCTTC
. | TRBJ1-2 | . | TRBV9 | CASSVGTPSYGYTF | TGTGCCAGCAGCGTAGGAACCCCGAGCTATGGCTACACCTTC
. | TRBJ2-7 | . | TRBV7-2 | CASSNSGLNYEQYF | TGTGCCAGCAGCAATTCGGGACTCAACTACGAGCAGTACTTC
. | TRBJ1-2 | . | TRBV10-3 | CAIGDLLSNYGYTF | TGTGCCATCGGCGATTTACTTTCTAACTATGGCTACACCTTC
. | TRBJ1-1 | . | TRBV4-2 | CASSLRPGQNTEAFF | TGTGCCAGCAGCCTTCGACCGGGACAGAACACTGAAGCTTTCTTT
. | TRBJ1-2 | . | TRBV6-5 | CASSYSTNSYYGYTF | TGTGCCAGCAGTTACTCGACTAACAGCTACTATGGCTACACCTTC
. | TRBJ2-4 | . | TRBV27 | CASSFLGPVDIQYF | TGTGCCAGCAGTTTTTTGGGCCCGGTGGACATTCAGTACTTC
TRBD1 | TRBJ1-2 | . | TRBV6-5 | CASSWTGNYGYTF | TGTGCCAGCAGCTGGACAGGGAACTATGGCTACACCTTC
TRBD2 | TRBJ2-3 | . | TRBV19 | CASSIGGATLVGTDTQYF | TGTGCCAGTAGTATCGGGGGGGCGACCCTCGTTGGAACAGATACGCAGTATTTT
TRBD1 | TRBJ1-1 | . | TRBV11-1 | CASSFDRGADTEAFF | TGTGCCAGCAGCTTCGACAGGGGGGCCGACACTGAAGCTTTCTTT
TRBD2 | TRBJ2-1 | . | TRBV18 | CASSRTSGGDKQFF | TGTGCCAGCTCACGGACTAGCGGGGGGGACAAGCAGTTCTTC
. | TRBJ1-1 | . | TRBV27 | CASSVTGPMNTEAFF | TGTGCCAGCAGTGTCACGGGGCCAATGAACACTGAAGCTTTCTTT
. | TRBJ2-2 | . | TRBV29-1 | CSVGGVGTGELFF | TGCAGCGTTGGGGGCGTGGGCACCGGGGAGCTGTTTTTT
. | TRBJ2-3 | . | TRBV6-5 | CATTGGSDTQYF | TGTGCCACCACGGGGGGCTCAGATACGCAGTATTTT
. | TRBJ1-1 | . | TRBV20-1 | CSARGFEAFF | TGCAGTGCTAGGGGTTTTGAAGCTTTCTTT
TRBD1 | TRBJ1-4 | . | TRBV7-2 | CASSFTTGETNEKLFF | TGTGCCAGCAGCTTCACGACAGGGGAAACTAATGAAAAACTGTTTTTT
TRBD1 | TRBJ1-4 | . | TRBV27 | CASRVPGQGNEKLFF | TGTGCCAGCAGGGTCCCCGGACAGGGAAATGAAAAACTGTTTTTT
. | TRBJ2-1 | . | TRBV5-1 | CASSLAVDNEQFF | TGCGCCAGCAGCTTGGCGGTCGACAATGAGCAGTTCTTC
. | TRBJ1-4 | . | TRBV6-5 | CASSSGQINEKLFF | TGTGCCAGCAGCTCAGGACAAATTAATGAAAAACTGTTTTTT
TRBD1 | TRBJ2-2 | . | TRBV5-6 | CASSLGDRDTGELFF | TGTGCCAGCAGCTTGGGGGACAGGGACACCGGGGAGCTGTTTTTT
. | TRBJ2-1 | once | TRBV11-3 | CASSLTFYNEQFF | TGTGCCAGCAGCTTAACTTTCTACAATGAGCAGTTCTTC
TRBD1 | TRBJ1-2 | . | TRBV6-5 | CASSKGQGKESGYTF | TGTGCCAGCAGTAAGGGACAGGGTAAAGAAAGCGGCTACACCTTC
. | TRBJ2-5 | . | TRBV7-2 | CASSFRDNQETQYF | TGTGCCAGCAGCTTTCGGGACAATCAAGAGACCCAGTACTTC
TRBD1 | TRBJ1-1 | . | TRBV5-1 | CASGVGTGGEDTEAFF | TGCGCCAGCGGGGTGGGGACAGGGGGCGAGGACACTGAAGCTTTCTTT
TRBD1 | TRBJ1-1 | . | TRBV7-9 | CASSPQGADTEAFF | TGTGCCAGCAGCCCACAGGGGGCAGACACTGAAGCTTTCTTT
. | TRBJ1-1 | . | TRBV5-6 | CASSFASTEAFF | TGTGCCAGCAGCTTCGCGAGCACTGAAGCTTTCTTT
. | TRBJ2-5 | . | TRBV4-3 | CASSQDTRGGETQYF | TGCGCCAGCAGCCAAGACACCCGGGGTGGTGAGACCCAGTACTTC
. | TRBJ2-1 | . | TRBV7-8 | CASSLERLSSYNEQFF | TGTGCCAGCAGCCTAGAAAGACTGAGCTCCTACAATGAGCAGTTCTTC
. | TRBJ2-3 | . | TRBV14 | CASSQGRLPNADTQYF | TGTGCCAGCAGCCAAGGTAGACTCCCCAACGCGGATACGCAGTATTTT
TRBD2 | TRBJ2-3 | . | TRBV2 | CASKGGGGTDTQYF | TGTGCCAGCAAGGGCGGGGGGGGCACAGATACGCAGTATTTT
. | TRBJ2-6 | once | TRBV9 | CASSPRPPGANVLTF | TGTGCCAGCAGCCCGCGGCCCCCTGGGGCCAACGTCCTGACTTTC
. | TRBJ2-3 | . | TRBV9 | CASSERGRADTQYF | TGTGCCAGCAGCGAAAGGGGCAGGGCAGATACGCAGTATTTT
. | TRBJ2-7 | . | TRBV18 | CASSPDRSYEQYF | TGTGCCAGCTCACCAGACAGATCCTACGAGCAGTACTTC
. | TRBJ2-5 | . | TRBV5-6 | CASSFLQGHQETQYF | TGTGCCAGCAGCTTCCTACAGGGCCACCAAGAGACCCAGTACTTC
. | TRBJ1-2 | . | TRBV4-1 | CASTRGEVGYGYTF | TGCGCCAGCACTAGGGGGGAGGTCGGCTATGGCTACACCTTC
. | TRBJ1-1 | . | TRBV7-8 | CASSPDVLATEAFF | TGTGCCAGCAGCCCCGATGTGCTTGCCACTGAAGCTTTCTTT
TRBD1 | TRBJ2-2 | . | TRBV4-2 | CASSLGEGAATGELFF | TGTGCCAGCAGCCTGGGAGAGGGGGCCGCAACCGGGGAGCTGTTTTTT
TRBD1 | TRBJ1-2 | . | TRBV28 | CATLRTGSYGYTF | TGTGCCACCCTCCGGACAGGCTCTTATGGCTACACCTTC
. | TRBJ2-7 | . | TRBV6-5 | CASSYFSQGDEQYF | TGTGCCAGCAGTTACTTCAGCCAGGGTGACGAGCAGTACTTC
TRBD2 | TRBJ2-3 | once | TRBV9 | CASSVRTGGSTDTQYF | TGTGCCAGCAGCGTAAGGACGGGGGGAAGCACAGATACGCAGTATTTT
. | TRBJ1-5 | . | TRBV25-1 | CASRQGPNQPQHF | TGTGCCAGCAGACAGGGCCCCAATCAGCCCCAGCATTTT
. | TRBJ1-1 | . | TRBV19 | CASSPQRRNTEAFF | TGTGCCAGTAGCCCCCAGAGGCGTAACACTGAAGCTTTCTTT
. | TRBJ2-7 | . | TRBV16 | CASSQIGGQGSSEQYF | TGTGCCAGCAGCCAAATAGGGGGGCAGGGCTCGTCCGAGCAGTACTTC
TRBD1 | TRBJ2-7 | . | TRBV6-1 | CASSGADRAPYEQYF | TGTGCCAGCAGTGGGGCGGACAGGGCCCCATACGAGCAGTACTTC
. | TRBJ1-5 | . | TRBV6-5 | CASSPSGGQPQHF | TGTGCCAGCAGTCCCTCGGGTGGCCAGCCCCAGCATTTT